The 21 T cell receptor beta chains below were found in one sample sequenced in a study of shared clonotypes between healthy human individuals. Measured with immunoSEQ multiplex PCR; TCRdb has only the in-frame clones, and not every one. The sample yields about 980,000 clones, about 80% seen once. What was sequenced was memory CD4+ T cells sorted from blood. Subset indicated: CD45RA-negative fraction. The receptors come from a man aged 18 to 35 in good health.

The rearrangement joins TRBV19 to TRBJ1-6; weak D call: TRBD1 (6 bases). Trimming took off 3 bases at V and 7 bases at J, with 10 bases between the two ends. Per germline, CDR1 LNHDA and CDR2 SQIVND (reference sequence). This CDR3 comprises 14 residues. CDR3 bases: TGTGCCAGTAGTATTCAGGGGAAGAATTCACCCCTCCACTTT. It codes for CASSIQGKNSPLHF.

This clone has only a few counts. The chain links TRBV5-1 to TRBJ2-3; tentative D call: TRBD1 (5 bases). Germline V CDR1 and CDR2: SGHRS, YFSETQ. This CDR3 is built from 14 residues. V was clipped by 0 bases and J by 6 bases, with 11 bases between them. CDR3 residues: CASSLDRPGDTQYF. Written as DNA, the CDR3 is TGCGCCAGCAGCTTGGACAGGCCTGGGGATACGCAGTATTTT.

The chain combines TRBV30 with TRBJ2-2, with D perhaps assigned TRBD1 or TRBD2 (6 bases each). CDR1 GTSNPN and CDR2 SVGIG come from the germline V gene (reference sequence). Between the trimmed V and J ends, which lost 3 bases and 7 bases, there was a span of 15 bases. The CDR3 runs to 14 residues. The CDR3 DNA follows: TGTGCCTGGAGGACCCTGGGGGGCTTCGGGGAGCTGTTTTTT. As protein: CAWRTLGGFGELFF.

The chain recombines TRBV5-1 with TRBJ2-3, with D possibly being TRBD1 (6 bases). The CDR3 totals 16 residues. CDR1 is SGHRS, CDR2 YFSETQ, per germline. Trimming shortened V by 4 bases and J by 1 base, and 16 bases separated the two germline ends. The CDR3 bases are TGCGCCAGCAGCATCCAACAGGGAAGGGGCACAGATACGCAGTATTTT. Translating it yields CASSIQQGRGTDTQYF.

The rearrangement links TRBV11-3 to TRBJ2-4; TRBD1 matches at 10 bases. This CDR3 contains 14 residues. With V trimmed by 1 base and J by 8 bases, 2 bases remained unmatched. Germline V gives CDR1 SGHNT, CDR2 YENEEA. CDR3 in DNA: TGTGCCAGCAGCTTAGGAGGACAGGGGGACATTCAGTACTTC. Encoded protein: CASSLGGQGDIQYF.

The chain recombines TRBV7-9 with TRBJ1-5; 7 nucleotides match TRBD1. Germline V lookup: CDR1 SEHNR, CDR2 FQNEAQ (reference sequence). The V and J ends lost 5 bases and 4 bases, in that order; junction bases with no gene match: 5. This CDR3 contains 14 residues. The CDR3 DNA reads TGTGCCAGCAGCATCGACAGGGCTAATCAGCCCCAGCATTTT. Translated: CASSIDRANQPQHF.

V and J are TRBV7-9 and TRBJ1-4, with 12 bases that match TRBD1. The CDR3 totals 18 residues. V lost 5 bases to trimming and J lost 1 base; unmatched junction nucleotides: 8. Germline lookup yields CDR1 SEHNR and CDR2 FQNEAQ (reference sequence). CDR3 region: CASSRGTGGGRTNEKLFF. Written as DNA, the CDR3 is TGTGCCAGCAGCCGCGGGACAGGGGGCGGAAGAACTAATGAAAAACTGTTTTTT.

This clone was found once. The chain links TRBV27 to TRBJ1-6, with D unclear. The CDR3 consists of 16 residues. Germline lookup yields CDR1 MNHEY and CDR2 SMNVEV (reference sequence). The V end was cut by 2 bases, the J end by 0 bases, with 8 bases between. The CDR3 region has the DNA TGTGCCAGCAGTTTAGGTATAAGCTCCTATAATTCACCCCTCCACTTT. Encoded protein: CASSLGISSYNSPLHF.

The V gene is TRBV6-5, the J gene TRBJ2-3; 8 bases map to TRBD2. There are 15 residues in the CDR3. Germline CDR1 MNHEY, CDR2 SVGAGI. V was clipped by 1 base and J by 1 base; unmatched bases: 1. CDR3 residues: CASSYLRGGTDTQYF. Written as DNA, the CDR3 is TGTGCCAGCAGTTACTTGCGGGGGGGCACAGATACGCAGTATTTT.

A remark on this clone: The sample carries other DNA sequences with the same CDR3. The genes are TRBV2 and TRBJ1-2; 9 positions agree with TRBD1. CDR3 length equals 13 residues. V lost 2 bases to trimming and J lost 8 bases; unmatched junction nucleotides: 3. The V gene's germline CDR1 is SNHLY and CDR2 FYNNEI. Here the CDR3 reads CASSETGGRGYTF. CDR3 in DNA: TGTGCCAGCAGTGAAACAGGGGGCCGAGGCTACACCTTC.

The gene calls are TRBV5-4 and TRBJ2-1; D is uncertain. This CDR3 spans 15 amino acids. Trimming took off 0 bases at V and 2 bases at J, with 9 bases between the two ends. Germline CDR1 is SGHNT and CDR2 is YYREEE (reference sequence). The CDR3, as DNA: TGTGCCAGCAGCTTGGGATCCCCTGCCTACAATGAGCAGTTCTTC. Residues: CASSLGSPAYNEQFF. The full variable domain, in which reference TRBV5-4 and TRBJ2-1 provide the parts outside the CDR3, is ETGVTQSPTHLIKTRGQQVTLRCSSQSGHNTVSWYQQALGQGPQFIFQYYREEENGRGNFPPRFSGLQFPNYSSELNVNALELDDSALYLCASSLGSPAYNEQFFGPGTRLTVL.

CDR3 nucleotide sequence: TGTGCCAGCTCACCTCAGGGGGCGGCGGGCAATCAGCCCCAGCATTTT. This translates into CASSPQGAAGNQPQHF. The genes are TRBV18 and TRBJ1-5, with 8 bases identical to TRBD1. Germline CDR1 reads KGHSH; CDR2 reads LQKENI. The CDR3 sequence is 16 residues long. The trim removed 3 bases at V and 2 bases at J, leaving 6 bases unmatched. Full variable domain (missing parts from reference TRBV18 and TRBJ1-5): NAGVMQNPRHLVRRRGQEARLRCSPMKGHSHVYWYRQLPEEGLKFMVYLQKENIIDESGMPKERFSAEFPKEGPSILRIQQVVRGDSAAYFCASSPQGAAGNQPQHFGDGTRLSIL.

V usage is TRBV10-3 and J usage is TRBJ2-7; a possible D gene is TRBD2 (6 bases). CDR1 is ENHRY, CDR2 SYGVKD, per germline. V was cut by 11 bases and J by 0 bases, with 11 bases left in between. This CDR3 is 12 amino acids long. The CDR3 region has the DNA TGTGCCCTAGGGGACTCCTCCTACGAGCAGTACTTC. As protein: CALGDSSYEQYF.

Of note for this clone: Other DNA sequences in the sample encode the same CDR3. The chain joins TRBV7-9 to TRBJ2-7; no clear D gene. With 3 bases removed from V and 0 bases from J, the gap between germline ends came to 9 bases. This CDR3 has 14 amino acids. The V gene's germline CDR1 is SEHNR and CDR2 FQNEAQ (reference sequence). The CDR3 is CASSLMESSYEQYF. CDR3 coding DNA: TGTGCCAGCAGCTTGATGGAGAGCTCCTACGAGCAGTACTTC.

The V and J genes are TRBV6-5 and TRBJ2-2; D possibly matches TRBD1 or TRBD2 (5 bases each). Germline values: CDR1 MNHEY, CDR2 SVGAGI. CDR3 length equals 16 residues. V lost 1 base and J lost 5, with 14 bases in between. CDR3 loop: CASSYLAGSGTGELFF. The DNA for the CDR3 is TGTGCCAGCAGTTACTTAGCAGGGTCGGGAACCGGGGAGCTGTTTTTT.

The table lists this clone with a count of one. The chain has TRBV28 and TRBJ2-4, with a tentative D call TRBD2 (5 bases). This CDR3 contains 15 residues. Looked up from germline, CDR1 is MDHEN and CDR2 is SYDVKM. V was pared by 6 bases and J by 0 bases, with 12 bases between. The CDR3 sequence: CASSYLEGAKNIQYF. CDR3 DNA: TGTGCCAGCAGCTACCTCGAGGGAGCCAAAAACATTCAGTACTTC.

The V gene is TRBV2, the J gene TRBJ2-2; the D is unclear. This CDR3 spans 13 amino acids. Deletions cut 5 bases from V and 3 bases from J, with 7 bases between. The germline V gene encodes CDR1 SNHLY and CDR2 FYNNEI. The CDR3 DNA is TGTGCCAGCAGTCCTCGAGACACCGGGGAGCTGTTTTTT. Translated: CASSPRDTGELFF. Using reference TRBV2 and TRBJ2-2 for the parts outside the CDR3, the full variable domain is EPEVTQTPSHQVTQMGQEVILRCVPISNHLYFYWYRQILGQKVEFLVSFYNNEISEKSEIFDDQFSVERPDGSNFTLKIRSTKLEDSAMYFCASSPRDTGELFFGEGSRLTVL.

J is TRBJ2-3 and V is TRBV5-1; TRBD2 matches at 8 bases. The ends lost 0 bases at V and 11 bases at J; junction bases unmatched: 8. The germline CDR1 and CDR2 sequences are SGHRS and YFSETQ. There are 14 residues in the CDR3. CDR3 sequence (DNA): TGCGCCAGCAGCTTGGAGGGGAGCGGGAGAATGCAGTATTTT. Its protein product is CASSLEGSGRMQYF.

The V call is TRBV5-3, the J call TRBJ1-5; 9 positions agree with TRBD1. TRBV5-3 is known as an ORF, though its function is uncertain. With V trimmed by 3 bases and J by 2 bases, 6 bases remained unmatched. The CDR3 length is 16 residues. CDR3 DNA: TGTGCCAGAAGCTCGTCTACAGGGGGCGGCAATCAGCCCCAGCATTTT. This codes for CARSSSTGGGNQPQHF.

As regards this clone: The sample has other DNA sequences that encode this CDR3 too. The chain has TRBV7-9 and TRBJ2-1, with 7 bases fitting TRBD1. The ends lost 5 bases at V and 5 bases at J; junction bases unmatched: 3. CDR3 size: 13 residues. The V gene's germline CDR1 is SEHNR and CDR2 FQNEAQ (reference sequence). CDR3 coding DNA: TGTGCCAGCAGCCTGGGACAGCACAATGAGCAGTTCTTC. Its translation is CASSLGQHNEQFF.

The V gene is TRBV5-1, the J gene TRBJ2-1; TRBD2 is a possible D gene (6 bases). Germline V gene sequence: CDR1 SGHRS, CDR2 YFSETQ. This CDR3 is built from 13 residues. Trimming took off 5 bases at V and 7 bases at J, with 13 bases between the two ends. The CDR3 sequence is CASREGMGNEQFF. The CDR3 DNA is TGCGCCAGCAGGGAGGGTATGGGAAATGAGCAGTTCTTC.